The T cell receptor (beta chain) under discussion was sequenced for a study of technical replicates of blood from a handful of donors. TCRdb keeps only in-frame clones here, not all; method: immunoSEQ multiplex PCR. The data hold tens of thousands of clones, with approximately 91% observed a single time. Germline values: CDR1 SGHVS, CDR2 FQNEAQ. After removal of 7 bases from V and 3 bases from J, the junction contained 11 bases not matched to a gene. CDR3 length: 15 residues. The receptor comes from a human donor in good health. Some clones in this sample may be carry-over from other donors' samples. This chain joins TRBV7-8 and TRBJ2-7; 8 bases agree with TRBD2. Sequenced input: T cells isolated from PBMCs. The CDR3 loop is CASILLAEVNYEQYF. CDR3 in DNA: TGTGCCAGCATTTTACTAGCGGAGGTAAACTACGAGCAGTACTTC.